The present T cell receptor (beta chain) was sequenced within a study of OX40 agonist ivuxolimab in advanced cancers. Profiling relied on immunoSEQ multiplex PCR, and the TCRdb table lists in-frame clones only, not all of them. The sample carries about 35,000 clones, 70% to 85% recorded once. Trimming removed 3 bases from V and 5 bases from J, with 12 bases in between. Germline V gene data show CDR1 as SQVTM and CDR2 as ANQGSEA. The CDR3 runs to 13 residues. The receptor was isolated from an adult with an advanced solid tumor such as melanoma, head and neck, liver or kidney cancer. The chain uses TRBV29-1 and TRBJ2-3; no clear D. The sequencing here drew on CD4+ or CD8+ T cells sorted from blood, taken in a trial of the OX40 agonist ivuxolimab. CDR3 nucleotides: TGCAGCGTTGAGGGAAAGGAGATAGATACGCAGTATTTT. Translation: CSVEGKEIDTQYF.